The 3 T cell receptor beta chains in this list originate from one sample, sequenced in a study of shared clonotypes between healthy human individuals. Generated by immunoSEQ multiplex PCR, the TCRdb table keeps only in-frame clones and is missing some. This sample carries about 770,000 clones, over 55% of them seen once, and the ten largest clones take less than 2%. Sequencing used memory CD4+ T cells sorted from blood. The sample's subset: CD45RA-negative fraction. The receptors were gathered from a woman in her thirties in good health.

The chain employs TRBV19 and TRBJ2-7; TRBD1 aligns across 9 bases. The CDR3 contains 15 residues. Trimming took 4 bases from V and 2 from J; bases not matched to a gene: 6. The V gene's germline CDR1 is LNHDA and CDR2 SQIVND (reference sequence). CDR3 DNA sequence: TGTGCCAGTAGTACCTCCGGGACAGGGACCTACGAGCAGTACTTC. Protein: CASSTSGTGTYEQYF.

This chain connects TRBV5-1 to TRBJ1-1; D uncertain. Trimming left V 4 bases short and J 7 bases short, with 17 bases between. The CDR3 runs to 14 residues. Germline V lookup: CDR1 SGHRS, CDR2 YFSETQ. The CDR3 region has the DNA TGCGCCAGCAGCCCTGACGAGGGAAGGTTTGAAGCTTTCTTT. Translated: CASSPDEGRFEAFF.

The chain couples TRBV6-4 to TRBJ2-7; 8 bases line up with TRBD2. This CDR3 is 15 amino acids long. The germline V gene has CDR1 MRHNA and CDR2 SNTAGT. Trimming took 4 bases from V and 5 from J; bases not matched to a gene: 10. Here the CDR3 reads CASSGRAGANDEQYF. DNA of the CDR3: TGTGCCAGCAGTGGTCGAGCGGGGGCTAACGACGAGCAGTACTTC.